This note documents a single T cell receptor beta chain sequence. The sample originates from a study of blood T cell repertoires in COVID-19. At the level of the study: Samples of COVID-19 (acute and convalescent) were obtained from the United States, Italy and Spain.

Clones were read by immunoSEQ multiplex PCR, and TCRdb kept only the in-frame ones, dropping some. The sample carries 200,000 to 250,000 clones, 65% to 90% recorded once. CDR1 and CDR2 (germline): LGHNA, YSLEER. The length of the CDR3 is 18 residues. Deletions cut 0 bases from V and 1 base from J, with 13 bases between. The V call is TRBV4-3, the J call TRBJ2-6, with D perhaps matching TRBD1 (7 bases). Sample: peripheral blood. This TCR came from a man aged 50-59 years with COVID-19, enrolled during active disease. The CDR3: CASSQDAGQPSGANVLTF. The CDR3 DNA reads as TGCGCCAGCAGCCAAGATGCGGGACAGCCGTCTGGGGCCAACGTCCTGACTTTC.